This is a list of T cell receptor beta chains from one sample in a study of blood T cell repertoires in COVID-19. This table comes from immunoSEQ multiplex PCR, and its TCRdb copy is limited to in-frame clones, with some not included. The sample includes 150,000 to 200,000 clones, 70% to 85% seen only once; the top ten take roughly 7%. Sequenced sample: peripheral blood. These receptors came from a human donor in a cohort sampled during active COVID-19. The CDR3 runs from the conserved cysteine through the conserved F or W. A D gene is named only where the DNA matches it firmly. Size is stated for part of the rows, as once, few or many counts, or as a class when the clone is expanded.

TRBV7-9	NA	NA	TRBJ2-7	CASSSTWPEQYF	TGTGCCAGCAGCTCGACTTGGCCCGAGCAGTACTTC
TRBV19	NA	NA	TRBJ2-3	CASSILGGDTQYF	TGTGCCAGTAGTATTTTGGGGGGTGATACGCAGTATTTT
TRBV19	NA	NA	TRBJ2-1	CASSIVRGLLNEQFF	TGTGCCAGTAGTATAGTGCGTGGGCTCCTTAATGAGCAGTTCTTC
TRBV7-9	TRBD1	once	TRBJ1-4	CASSLSRGTAVNEKLFF	TGTGCCAGCAGCTTAAGTAGAGGGACAGCTGTAAACGAAAAACTGTTTTTT
TRBV19	NA	NA	TRBJ1-4	CASSIYGGSAYEKLFF	TGTGCCAGTAGTATCTACGGCGGCTCTGCGTATGAAAAACTGTTTTTT
TRBV19	TRBD1	once	TRBJ2-7	CASSPGQGAIAYEQYF	TGTGCCAGTAGCCCAGGACAGGGGGCGATAGCCTACGAGCAGTACTTC
TRBV7-3	TRBD1	NA	TRBJ1-2	CASSSSGTGDYGYTF	TGTGCCAGCAGCTCCTCCGGGACAGGGGACTATGGCTACACCTTC
TRBV10-3	NA	NA	TRBJ1-5	CAISETGTLRQPQHF	TGTGCCATCAGTGAGACCGGGACTTTGAGGCAGCCCCAGCATTTT
TRBV7-3	NA	NA	TRBJ1-2	CASSTGTLYGYTF	TGTGCCAGCAGTACCGGGACACTCTATGGCTACACCTTC
TRBV7-9	NA	NA	TRBJ2-7	CASSVDRTHYEQYF	TGTGCCAGCAGCGTCGACAGGACCCACTACGAGCAGTACTTC
TRBV10-3	TRBD1	NA	TRBJ1-2	CAILAGGGYTF	TGTGCCATCTTGGCAGGGGGCGGCTACACCTTC
TRBV7-3	TRBD1	NA	TRBJ2-5	CASSRQGAREETQYF	TGTGCCAGCAGCCGACAGGGGGCGCGTGAAGAGACCCAGTACTTC
TRBV5-1	NA	few	TRBJ2-5	CASSSGTYEETQYF	TGCGCCAGCAGCTCCGGGACTTACGAAGAGACCCAGTACTTC
TRBV18	TRBD1	NA	TRBJ2-5	CASSSTGAGETQYF	TGTGCCAGCTCATCGACAGGGGCGGGGGAGACCCAGTACTTC
TRBV29-1	NA	once	TRBJ1-3	CSVRVWNTIYF	TGCAGCGTTCGGGTATGGAACACCATATATTTT
TRBV19	NA	few	TRBJ1-5	CASSPHRDQPQHF	TGTGCCAGTAGTCCGCACAGGGATCAGCCCCAGCATTTT
TRBV6-5	NA	NA	TRBJ2-1	CASSYGRTTYNEQFF	TGTGCCAGCAGTTACGGTAGGACTACCTACAATGAGCAGTTCTTC
TRBV5-1	NA	few	TRBJ1-1	CASSGGGLYTEAFF	TGCGCCAGCAGCGGTGGCGGCCTTTACACTGAAGCTTTCTTT
TRBV6-5	NA	NA	TRBJ1-3	CASSYGRSSGNTIYF	TGTGCCAGCAGTTACGGGCGCAGCTCTGGAAACACCATATATTTT
TRBV29-1	NA	NA	TRBJ1-1	CSVGGEESTEAFF	TGCAGCGTTGGGGGGGAGGAAAGCACTGAAGCTTTCTTT
TRBV13	TRBD1	NA	TRBJ2-5	CASSRGTGSTRAQYF	TGTGCCAGCAGCAGGGGGACAGGCTCTACTAGGGCCCAGTACTTC
TRBV12-5	NA	NA	TRBJ2-5	CASGLVRGRREETQYF	TGTGCTAGTGGTTTGGTACGAGGCCGCCGTGAAGAGACCCAGTACTTC
TRBV7-9	NA	NA	TRBJ1-6	CASSFENSPLHF	TGTGCCAGCAGCTTTGAGAATTCACCCCTCCACTTT
TRBV9	NA	NA	TRBJ1-4	CASSDRKTGHEKLFF	TGTGCCAGCAGCGATCGAAAAACAGGGCATGAAAAACTGTTTTTT
TRBV5-1	NA	once	TRBJ2-6	CASSLLSGANVLTF	TGCGCCAGCAGCCTCCTCTCTGGGGCCAACGTCCTGACTTTC
TRBV2	NA	NA	TRBJ2-2	CASNVGGRGTGELFF	TGTGCCAGCAACGTAGGGGGACGTGGCACCGGGGAGCTGTTTTTT
TRBV7-2	TRBD2	NA	TRBJ2-1	CASSFRGGSNEQFF	TGTGCCAGCAGCTTTCGGGGGGGCAGCAATGAGCAGTTCTTC
TRBV29-1	TRBD2	NA	TRBJ2-1	CSPGGDEQFF	TGCAGCCCCGGGGGGGATGAGCAGTTCTTC
TRBV27	NA	NA	TRBJ1-5	CASSLGPNQPQHF	TGTGCCAGCAGTTTGGGGCCCAATCAGCCCCAGCATTTT
TRBV13	TRBD2	NA	TRBJ2-1	CASRDRTAGGANEQFF	TGTGCCAGCAGGGACCGAACTGCCGGGGGGGCCAATGAGCAGTTCTTC
TRBV6-5	NA	once	TRBJ1-1	CASMLLIEAFF	TGTGCCAGCATGCTACTTATTGAAGCTTTCTTT
TRBV29-1	NA	NA	TRBJ1-2	CSVGDSSTNGYTF	TGCAGCGTTGGTGACAGTTCGACGAATGGCTACACCTTC
TRBV4-2	TRBD2	few	TRBJ2-1	CASSQEASGEYNEQFF	TGTGCCAGCAGCCAAGAAGCCAGCGGGGAGTACAATGAGCAGTTCTTC
TRBV11-2	NA	NA	TRBJ1-2	CASSLDGSLNYGYTF	TGTGCCAGCAGCCTCGACGGGTCGCTTAACTATGGCTACACCTTC
TRBV5-1	NA	NA	TRBJ2-2	CASSFGQGNTGELFF	TGCGCCAGCAGCTTCGGCCAGGGGAACACCGGGGAGCTGTTTTTT
TRBV3-1/TRBV3-2	TRBD1	NA	TRBJ1-1	CASSKTGADTEAFF	TGTGCCAGCAGCAAAACAGGGGCCGACACTGAAGCTTTCTTT
TRBV4-2	NA	NA	TRBJ1-2	CASSQERAYYGYTF	TGTGCCAGCAGCCAAGAGAGGGCTTACTATGGCTACACCTTC
TRBV19	NA	NA	TRBJ1-3	CASTEEGRSSGNTIYF	TGTGCCAGTACCGAGGAGGGGAGGAGCTCTGGAAACACCATATATTTT
TRBV7-9	NA	NA	TRBJ1-6	CASSLGGPHNSPLHF	TGTGCCAGCAGCTTAGGCGGGCCGCATAATTCACCCCTCCACTTT
TRBV20-1	TRBD1	few	TRBJ1-2	CSGDRDNSYTF	TGCAGTGGGGACAGGGATAACAGCTACACCTTC
TRBV10-3	NA	few	TRBJ1-2	CAISEYGGRNDYGYTF	TGTGCCATCAGTGAGTACGGGGGGCGCAATGACTATGGCTACACCTTC
TRBV11-2	TRBD1	NA	TRBJ1-2	CASSVTGGSLLYGYTF	TGTGCCAGCAGCGTTACAGGGGGTTCCCTCCTCTATGGCTACACCTTC
TRBV4-1	TRBD1	NA	TRBJ1-2	CASSQGQGDDYGYTF	TGCGCCAGCAGCCAAGGACAGGGGGATGACTATGGCTACACCTTC
TRBV2	TRBD2	NA	TRBJ2-1	CASSQRGGRAEQFF	TGTGCCAGCAGCCAGCGGGGGGGCCGTGCTGAGCAGTTCTTC
TRBV15	TRBD1	NA	TRBJ1-3	CATSPGQPGSGNTIYF	TGTGCCACCAGCCCGGGACAGCCCGGCTCTGGAAACACCATATATTTT
TRBV25-1	NA	NA	TRBJ2-2	CASRAPGWGELFF	TGTGCCAGCAGAGCGCCGGGTTGGGGGGAGCTGTTTTTT
TRBV18	NA	NA	TRBJ2-1	CASSPAQEAYNEQFF	TGTGCCAGCTCACCAGCGCAAGAGGCCTACAATGAGCAGTTCTTC